Listed here is a single TCR beta chain. Its target is unknown. The CDR3 spans 14 residues. The junction had 14 bases not matched to a gene; V was cut back by 8 bases and J by 9 bases. Germline V gene data show CDR1 as MNHEY and CDR2 as SMNVEV (reference sequence). This sample was included in a study of cytomegalovirus exposure and HLA in healthy donors. PCR amplification relied on 60 Vbeta primers (plus 13 Jbeta primers). TCRdb's table, derived via immunoSEQ multiplex PCR, lists solely in-frame clones and lacks some. The table has some 97,000 clones, 60% to 80% seen once. Findings and limits, study-wide: In vitro, a few CMV-associated chains proved specific for CMV antigens.

The chain carries TRBV27 and TRBJ1-1; 8 positions agree with TRBD1. Specimen: PBMCs. The sequence was obtained from a young woman in good health and CMV-seropositive. The CDR3 here is CASDQYPRTGKAFF. Written as DNA, the CDR3 is TGTGCCAGCGACCAATACCCCCGGACAGGGAAAGCTTTCTTT.